The clone carrying this T cell receptor (beta chain) was recorded at least ten times. The antigen remains unidentified. These data come from a study of cytomegalovirus exposure and HLA in healthy donors. Study-wide results and limits: Researchers reported from a later analysis that most CMV-associated TCR beta chains appeared HLA-restricted.

The PCR contained 60 Vbeta and 13 Jbeta primers. TCRdb keeps only in-frame clones here, not all; method: immunoSEQ multiplex PCR. The sample records around 110,000 clones, roughly 70% being singletons. The CDR3 length is 12 residues. CDR1 is SGHTA, CDR2 FQGNSA, per germline. Between the trimmed V and J ends, which lost 1 base and 4 bases, there was a span of 4 bases. The donors (healthy individuals) were bone marrow donors. The sequencing input was PBMCs. This chain uses TRBV7-2 with TRBJ2-5, with D hard to call. This sequence originates from a male donor in good health and CMV-seropositive. CDR3 residues: CASSLVAETQYF. Written as DNA, the CDR3 is TGTGCCAGCAGCTTAGTGGCAGAGACCCAGTACTTC.